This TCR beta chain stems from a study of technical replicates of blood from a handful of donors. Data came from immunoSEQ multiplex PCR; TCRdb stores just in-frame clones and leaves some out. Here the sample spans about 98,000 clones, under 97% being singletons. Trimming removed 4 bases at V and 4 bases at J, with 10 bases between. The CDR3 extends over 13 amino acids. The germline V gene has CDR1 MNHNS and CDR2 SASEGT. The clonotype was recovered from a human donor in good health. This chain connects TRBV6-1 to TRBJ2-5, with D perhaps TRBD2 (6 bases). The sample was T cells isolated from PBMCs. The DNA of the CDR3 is TGTGCCAGCAGTGCCCTAGCGAGAGAGACCCAGTACTTC. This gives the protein CASSALARETQYF.